This passage covers 23 T cell receptor beta chains from one sample sequenced in a study of OX40 agonist ivuxolimab in advanced cancers. The method was immunoSEQ multiplex PCR; TCRdb's version includes in-frame clones alone and lacks a portion of them. Among more than 65,000 clones, about nine tenths were seen once, and the ten largest hold approximately 0.38%. The material sequenced was CD4+ or CD8+ T cells sorted from blood, taken in a trial of the OX40 agonist ivuxolimab. The receptors were sampled from an adult with an advanced solid tumor such as melanoma, head and neck, liver or kidney cancer.

V gene TRBV11-2 combines with J gene TRBJ2-7; D is unresolved. Germline-derived CDR1 and CDR2 are SGHAT and FQNNGV. The V end lost 2 bases, the J end lost 6 bases, and 8 bases lay between the germline ends. This CDR3 comprises 12 residues. In DNA, the CDR3 is TGTGCCAGCAGCTTAACAGTGGGCGAGCAGTACTTC. Protein sequence: CASSLTVGEQYF.

J is TRBJ2-4 and V is TRBV5-6; 8 positions match TRBD2. CDR1 SGHDT and CDR2 YYEEEE come from the germline V gene. This CDR3 is 15 amino acids long. The ends lost 4 bases at V and 4 bases at J; junction bases unmatched: 7. The CDR3 is CASSPRGGRKNIQYF. In nucleotides, the CDR3 is TGTGCCAGCAGCCCCCGGGGGGGCAGAAAAAACATTCAGTACTTC.

The V call is TRBV18, the J call TRBJ2-1; perhaps D is TRBD1 or TRBD2 (5 bases each). Germline V CDR1 and CDR2: KGHSH, LQKENI. Trimming removed 1 base at V and 0 bases at J, with 13 bases between. CDR3 length: 17 residues. CDR3 region: CASSPLYGALSYNEQFF. CDR3 DNA sequence: TGTGCCAGCTCACCACTTTACGGGGCCCTCTCCTACAATGAGCAGTTCTTC.

The chain has TRBV19 and TRBJ2-6; tentative D call: TRBD1 (5 bases). Per the germline V gene, CDR1 is LNHDA and CDR2 is SQIVND (reference sequence). V was cut by 7 bases and J by 2 bases, with 18 bases left in between. This CDR3 has 17 amino acids. This CDR3 reads CASTQGLGRAGANVLTF. CDR3 DNA sequence: TGTGCCAGTACTCAAGGTCTCGGCAGGGCTGGGGCCAACGTCCTGACTTTC.

The chain uses TRBV9 and TRBJ2-1; 9 positions match TRBD1. After removal of 3 bases from V and 2 bases from J, the junction contained 3 bases not matched to a gene. The germline gives CDR1 SGDLS, CDR2 YYNGEE. CDR3 length: 15 amino acids. The CDR3 DNA sequence: TGTGCCAGCAGCGCGGGACAGGGTGCCTACAATGAGCAGTTCTTC. This sequence encodes CASSAGQGAYNEQFF.

V usage is TRBV7-2 and J usage is TRBJ1-2; no definite D call. V was cut by 5 bases and J by 1 base, with 5 bases left in between. Germline V lookup: CDR1 SGHTA, CDR2 FQGNSA. CDR3 length: 12 amino acids. The CDR3 DNA reads as TGTGCCAGCAGCACCTTTAACTATGGCTACACCTTC. The encoded protein is CASSTFNYGYTF. The full variable domain, with the rest looked up from reference TRBV7-2 and TRBJ1-2, is GAGVSQSPSNKVTEKGKDVELRCDPISGHTALYWYRQSLGQGLEFLIYFQGNSAPDKSGLPSDRFSAERTGGSVSTLTIQRTQQEDSAVYLCASSTFNYGYTFGSGTRLTVV.

V is TRBV10-3 and J is TRBJ2-1, with D possibly TRBD2 on 5 matching bases. The CDR3 contains 12 residues. Trimming shortened V by 8 bases and J by 9 bases, and 14 bases separated the two germline ends. From germline, CDR1 is ENHRY and CDR2 SYGVKD. The CDR3 coding sequence is TGTGCCATCTCTTCTAGCTTGCTTGAGCAGTTCTTC. Encoded protein: CAISSSLLEQFF.

The rearrangement links TRBV7-9 to TRBJ1-4; the D gene is possibly TRBD1 (6 bases). The CDR3 consists of 12 residues. Trimming cost V 7 bases and J 7 bases, with 10 bases left between them. The germline gives CDR1 SEHNR, CDR2 FQNEAQ (reference sequence). The CDR3 bases are TGTGCCAGCAACCTACAGGGTGAAAAACTGTTTTTT. Amino acid sequence: CASNLQGEKLFF.

The chain links TRBV27 to TRBJ2-5, with D possibly TRBD2 on 6 matching bases. V was clipped by 4 bases and J by 2 bases, with 17 bases between them. The germline V gene has CDR1 MNHEY and CDR2 SMNVEV (reference sequence). The CDR3 is 16 amino acids. This CDR3 is CASSSTSLLSQETQYF. CDR3 bases: TGTGCCAGCAGTTCAACTAGCTTACTATCTCAAGAGACCCAGTACTTC.

The gene calls are TRBV18 and TRBJ1-3; D not certain. V was clipped by 0 bases and J by 9 bases, with 6 bases between them. CDR1 and CDR2 (germline): KGHSH, LQKENI. This CDR3 contains 12 residues. The CDR3 is CASSPPAGTIYF. In nucleotides, the CDR3 is TGTGCCAGCTCACCACCGGCGGGCACCATATATTTT. Filled out from reference TRBV18 and TRBJ1-3, the complete variable domain reads NAGVMQNPRHLVRRRGQEARLRCSPMKGHSHVYWYRQLPEEGLKFMVYLQKENIIDESGMPKERFSAEFPKEGPSILRIQQVVRGDSAAYFCASSPPAGTIYFGEGSWLTVV.

This chain connects TRBV5-1 to TRBJ1-1, with D possibly being TRBD1 (5 bases). This CDR3 region has 13 residues. Looked up from germline, CDR1 is SGHRS and CDR2 is YFSETQ. V was cut by 4 bases and J by 6 bases, with 13 bases left in between. The CDR3: CASSQGSWAEAFF. The CDR3 DNA reads TGCGCCAGCAGCCAGGGATCGTGGGCTGAAGCTTTCTTT. The full variable domain, completed using reference TRBV5-1 and TRBJ1-1, is KAGVTQTPRYLIKTRGQQVTLSCSPISGHRSVSWYQQTPGQGLQFLFEYFSETQRNKGNFPGRFSGRQFSNSRSEMNVSTLELGDSALYLCASSQGSWAEAFFGQGTRLTVV.

This clone was counted a single time. The J gene is TRBJ2-5, the V gene TRBV6-6, with no clear D. Trimming removed 4 bases at V and 0 bases at J, with 15 bases between. This CDR3 is 16 amino acids long. In germline, CDR1 is MNHNY, CDR2 SVGAGI (reference sequence). CDR3 loop: CASSFWARRNQETQYF. The CDR3 bases are TGTGCCAGCAGTTTCTGGGCCAGGCGAAACCAAGAGACCCAGTACTTC.

The chain employs TRBV9 and TRBJ1-1; 8 positions agree with TRBD1. This CDR3 contains 16 residues. The germline CDR1 and CDR2 sequences are SGDLS and YYNGEE. V shed 0 bases and J 8 bases; nucleotides not matched to a gene: 12. The CDR3 DNA is TGTGCCAGCAGCGTAGCGGGGACAGGCGCGAGTGTCGAAGCTTTCTTT. Translated, it gives CASSVAGTGASVEAFF.

The rearrangement links TRBV10-2 to TRBJ2-1; 13 positions agree with TRBD2. In germline, CDR1 is WSHSY, CDR2 SAAADI. The CDR3 loop spans 15 amino acids. V was pared by 5 bases and J by 12 bases, with 10 bases of the junction left unmatched. The CDR3 loop is CASSSGTSGVPGQFF. The DNA for the CDR3 is TGCGCCAGCAGTTCCGGGACTAGCGGGGTTCCTGGGCAGTTCTTC.

The J gene is TRBJ2-1, the V gene TRBV5-4, with TRBD2 identical over 8 bases. The V and J ends lost 5 bases and 7 bases, in that order; junction bases with no gene match: 11. This CDR3 has 15 amino acids. Germline values: CDR1 SGHNT, CDR2 YYREEE (reference sequence). The CDR3 loop reads CASRSSGGSGNEQFF. CDR3 DNA sequence: TGTGCCAGCAGGTCCTCGGGGGGGTCGGGGAATGAGCAGTTCTTC. Together with reference TRBV5-4 and TRBJ2-1, the CDR3 gives the full variable domain: ETGVTQSPTHLIKTRGQQVTLRCSSQSGHNTVSWYQQALGQGPQFIFQYYREEENGRGNFPPRFSGLQFPNYSSELNVNALELDDSALYLCASRSSGGSGNEQFFGPGTRLTVL.

Here the CDR3 DNA reads TGTGCCAGCAGCCCGGGGGGCAGGGGGCTCAATCAGCCCCAGCATTTT. Its translation is CASSPGGRGLNQPQHF. The rearrangement joins TRBV5-8 to TRBJ1-5; 8 nucleotides match TRBD1. This CDR3 has 16 amino acids. The germline gives CDR1 SGHTS, CDR2 YDEGEE. V gave up 4 bases and J gave up 3 bases; unmatched junction bases: 9.

By proportion, this clone is medium-sized. The CDR3 sequence: CASSYLLGTGYEQYF. As DNA, the CDR3 is TGTGCCAGCAGTTACTTACTAGGGACCGGGTACGAGCAGTACTTC. The chain combines TRBV6-5 with TRBJ2-7; D may match TRBD1 or TRBD2 (5 bases each). CDR3 length: 15 residues. In germline, CDR1 is MNHEY, CDR2 SVGAGI. Trimming took off 1 base at V and 4 bases at J, with 14 bases between the two ends.

The gene calls are TRBV27 and TRBJ2-2; D unresolved. Looked up from germline, CDR1 is MNHEY and CDR2 is SMNVEV (reference sequence). There are 12 residues in the CDR3. V was cut by 6 bases and J by 3 bases, with 5 bases left in between. CDR3 sequence (DNA): TGTGCCAGCAGATCTTACACCGGGGAGCTGTTTTTT. It is translated as CASRSYTGELFF.

The CDR3, as DNA: TGTGCCAGCTCACCACCTGCCGGCAGGTACGAGCAGTACTTC. It specifies CASSPPAGRYEQYF. The chain links TRBV18 to TRBJ2-7, with D unclear. The germline V gene has CDR1 KGHSH and CDR2 LQKENI. Trimming stripped 0 bases from V and 4 bases from J, with 10 bases between. The CDR3 extends over 14 amino acids.

This clone has just one count. This chain links TRBV29-1 with TRBJ1-2, with unresolved D. V was clipped by 3 bases and J by 8 bases, with 13 bases between them. Germline V lookup: CDR1 SQVTM, CDR2 ANQGSEA. This CDR3 contains 12 residues. DNA for the CDR3: TGCAGCGTTGACAGGCTGACGCGGGGCTACACCTTC. Translating gives CSVDRLTRGYTF. The whole variable domain, remainder taken from reference TRBV29-1 and TRBJ1-2, is SAVISQKPSRDICQRGTSLTIQCQVDSQVTMMFWYRQQPGQSLTLIATANQGSEATYESGFVIDKFPISRPNLTFSTLTVSNMSPEDSSIYLCSVDRLTRGYTFGSGTRLTVV.

This clone was picked up one time. This chain connects TRBV5-1 to TRBJ2-7; 7 nucleotides agree with TRBD1. The V gene's germline CDR1 is SGHRS and CDR2 YFSETQ. The CDR3 covers 14 residues. Trimming took 0 bases from V and 2 from J; bases not matched to a gene: 2. The CDR3 DNA sequence: TGCGCCAGCAGCTTGGGACAGGGAGCCTACGAGCAGTACTTC. Translating it yields CASSLGQGAYEQYF.

The chain combines TRBV10-3 with TRBJ1-2, with D hard to call. V dropped 4 bases and J dropped 5 bases, with 11 bases sitting between them. CDR3 length: 13 amino acids. Germline V CDR1 and CDR2: ENHRY, SYGVKD. The CDR3 here is CAISASNGYGYTF. In DNA, the CDR3 is TGTGCCATCAGTGCGTCCAATGGGTATGGCTACACCTTC.

This clone was recorded a few times. This chain connects TRBV19 to TRBJ2-1, with TRBD2 as a possible D gene (6 bases). The CDR3 has 16 amino acids. Between the trimmed V and J ends, which lost 3 bases and 2 bases, there was a span of 14 bases. Germline V CDR1 and CDR2: LNHDA, SQIVND (reference sequence). The CDR3 loop reads CASSIEEGYPYNEQFF. The CDR3 DNA reads as TGTGCCAGTAGTATCGAGGAGGGATACCCCTACAATGAGCAGTTCTTC.